Below, 19 T cell receptor beta chains from the same sample are listed, as sequenced in a study of CD8 T cells in ankylosing spondylitis. Each CDR3 protein is one row after TCRdb ran MiXCR on the 5' RACE reads. In the table there are roughly 13,000 distinct CDR3 sequences, 2.8% of which are singletons. The source material was blood, either unsorted or a sorted T cell fraction (not recorded which). The source is a male donor with ankylosing spondylitis or in good health (not recorded which).

This clonotype appeared many times. The J gene is TRBJ2-2, the V gene TRBV9; possibly TRBD2 for D (5 bases). CDR3 size: 14 residues. Germline lookup yields CDR1 SGDLS and CDR2 YYNGEE. Trimming stripped 3 bases from V and 5 bases from J, with 11 bases between. CDR3 in DNA: TGTGCCAGCAGCGCCCTGACGGGGACCGGGGAGCTGTTTTTT. Translated: CASSALTGTGELFF.

This clonotype was recorded at least ten times. J is TRBJ2-3 and V is TRBV9; 7 nucleotides match TRBD2. This CDR3 is built from 16 residues. Per germline, CDR1 SGDLS and CDR2 YYNGEE. V shed 2 bases, J shed 0 bases, and the junction held 6 bases outside the gene matches. CDR3 DNA sequence: TGTGCCAGCAGCGTGAGGGAGGGTGCTAGCACAGATACGCAGTATTTT. Encoded protein: CASSVREGASTDTQYF.

This clonotype occurred many times. The chain links TRBV9 to TRBJ2-7, with TRBD1 identical over 9 bases. CDR1 is SGDLS, CDR2 YYNGEE, per germline. The CDR3 extends over 15 amino acids. Unmatched junction bases numbered 5, after V lost 0 bases and J lost 4 bases. The CDR3 protein is CASSVGQGGVYEQYF. CDR3 DNA: TGTGCCAGCAGCGTAGGACAGGGGGGGGTATACGAGCAGTACTTC.

In this sample, this clonotype turned up many times. This chain joins TRBV9 and TRBJ2-1, with 9 bases that match TRBD1. V lost 0 bases, J lost 4 bases, and 2 bases stayed unmatched. The CDR3 is made up of 15 amino acids. Per germline, CDR1 SGDLS and CDR2 YYNGEE. This CDR3 reads CASSVEDRGYNEQFF. Written as DNA, the CDR3 is TGTGCCAGCAGCGTAGAGGACAGGGGTTACAATGAGCAGTTCTTC.

This clonotype was counted ten times or more. This rearrangement joins TRBV9 to TRBJ2-2; TRBD2 agrees at 7 bases. CDR3 length: 15 residues. V dropped 2 bases and J dropped 2; count of bases not matched to a gene: 3. Looked up from germline, CDR1 is SGDLS and CDR2 is YYNGEE. The CDR3 DNA reads as TGTGCCAGCAGCGTCCTAGCGGAAAACACCGGGGAGCTGTTTTTT. As protein: CASSVLAENTGELFF.

This clonotype appeared many times. The chain combines TRBV9 with TRBJ1-1, with D possibly TRBD1 on 5 matching bases. Germline assignment: CDR1 SGDLS and CDR2 YYNGEE. Between the trimmed V and J ends, which lost 3 bases and 4 bases, there was a span of 16 bases. The CDR3 loop spans 15 amino acids. The chain's CDR3 is CASSASGRGSTEAFF. The DNA for the CDR3 is TGTGCCAGCAGCGCTTCAGGGAGAGGGAGCACTGAAGCTTTCTTT.

This clonotype showed up many times. This rearrangement joins TRBV9 to TRBJ2-4; possibly TRBD2 for D (6 bases). The germline gives CDR1 SGDLS, CDR2 YYNGEE. The CDR3 is made up of 15 amino acids. The ends were cut back, 3 bases at V and 5 bases at J, with 15 bases in the middle. Here the CDR3 DNA reads TGTGCCAGCAGCGAGGGAGGTCGACGTGAAAACATTCAGTACTTC. Translating it yields CASSEGGRRENIQYF.

This clonotype is classed as medium-sized (0.01 to 0.1%). The V gene is TRBV9, the J gene TRBJ2-3; possibly TRBD1 for D (5 bases). Germline V gene data show CDR1 as SGDLS and CDR2 as YYNGEE. Trimming stripped 3 bases from V and 2 bases from J, with 16 bases between. This CDR3 comprises 16 residues. The CDR3 loop is CASSAQGDTNTDTQYF. The CDR3, as DNA: TGTGCCAGCAGCGCGCAGGGTGATACGAACACAGATACGCAGTATTTT.

This clonotype is medium-sized in the sample. The chain uses TRBV9 and TRBJ1-2; a weak D match, TRBD1 (5 bases). Trimming removed 4 bases from V and 3 bases from J, with 16 bases in between. Germline V gene data show CDR1 as SGDLS and CDR2 as YYNGEE. The length of the CDR3 is 15 residues. CDR3 loop: CASSLGRDPDYGYTF. In DNA, the CDR3 is TGTGCCAGCAGCCTAGGGAGGGACCCCGACTATGGCTACACCTTC.

This clonotype was observed many times. The chain carries TRBV9 and TRBJ1-5; 11 bases match TRBD1. Trimming took 7 bases from V and 5 from J; bases not matched to a gene: 2. The CDR3 totals 13 residues. Germline CDR1 reads SGDLS; CDR2 reads YYNGEE. CDR3 sequence: CASGGQGDQPQHF. CDR3 nucleotides: TGTGCCAGCGGGGGACAGGGGGATCAGCCCCAGCATTTT.

At least ten counts were recorded for this clonotype. The gene calls are TRBV9 and TRBJ2-4, with TRBD1 matching over 7 bases. Germline CDR1 is SGDLS and CDR2 is YYNGEE. V lost 2 bases to trimming and J lost 0 bases; unmatched junction nucleotides: 5. The CDR3 is made up of 16 amino acids. The CDR3 coding sequence is TGTGCCAGCAGCGTGGAGACAGGGTTAGCCAAAAACATTCAGTACTTC. Translated, it gives CASSVETGLAKNIQYF.

This clonotype was detected many times. This chain joins TRBV9 and TRBJ2-1, with D perhaps matching TRBD2 (6 bases). The CDR3 has 15 amino acids. Germline values: CDR1 SGDLS, CDR2 YYNGEE. Trimming shortened V by 0 bases and J by 10 bases, and 17 bases separated the two germline ends. The CDR3: CASSVAGGPAGEQFF. CDR3 DNA sequence: TGTGCCAGCAGCGTAGCTGGCGGACCTGCGGGGGAGCAGTTCTTC.

This clonotype was picked up many times. This chain uses TRBV9 with TRBJ1-6; D possibly corresponds to TRBD1 (5 bases). The CDR3 sequence is 16 residues long. Trimming removed 4 bases from V and 2 bases from J, with 13 bases in between. Germline V gives CDR1 SGDLS, CDR2 YYNGEE. This CDR3 is CASSSALGAYNSPLHF. Here the CDR3 DNA reads TGTGCCAGCAGCTCCGCGTTGGGGGCCTATAATTCACCCCTCCACTTT.

At least ten counts were recorded for this clonotype. The rearrangement uses TRBV9 and TRBJ1-1; 7 bases fit TRBD1. CDR3 length equals 15 residues. The germline CDR1 and CDR2 sequences are SGDLS and YYNGEE. Trimming removed 4 bases from V and 0 bases from J; junction bases left unmatched: 6. The CDR3 protein is CASSLRDSLNTEAFF. The CDR3 nucleotides read TGTGCCAGCAGCCTACGGGACAGTCTGAACACTGAAGCTTTCTTT.

This clonotype was recorded at least ten times. The chain employs TRBV9 and TRBJ2-7, with no clear D. The germline V gene encodes CDR1 SGDLS and CDR2 YYNGEE. The CDR3 extends over 16 amino acids. Trimming stripped 0 bases from V and 4 bases from J, with 17 bases between. The CDR3 region has the DNA TGTGCCAGCAGCGTAGAGGACGGCCCGATTATATACGAGCAGTACTTC. It encodes CASSVEDGPIIYEQYF.

This clonotype was seen repeatedly, ten times or more. V and J are TRBV9 and TRBJ2-7, with no clear D. This CDR3 is built from 14 residues. CDR1 and CDR2 from the germline V gene are SGDLS and YYNGEE. Trimming took 3 bases from V and 2 from J, leaving 12 bases between them. CDR3 DNA: TGTGCCAGCAGCGCGATTTTAGCCCCCTACGAGCAGTACTTC. Translated: CASSAILAPYEQYF.

The table lists this clonotype with many counts. The chain is built from TRBV9 and TRBJ2-3; TRBD2 matches 8 bases. The V and J ends lost 2 bases and 3 bases, in that order; junction bases with no gene match: 8. CDR1 and CDR2 (germline): SGDLS, YYNGEE. The CDR3 consists of 16 residues. CDR3 coding DNA: TGTGCCAGCAGCGTCCGGGGGGGCGAAGGAACAGATACGCAGTATTTT. Protein product: CASSVRGGEGTDTQYF. Looking up the rest from reference TRBV9 and TRBJ2-3 gives the full variable domain: DSGVTQTPKHLITATGQRVTLRCSPRSGDLSVYWYQQSLDQGLQFLIQYYNGEERAKGNILERFSAQQFPDLHSELNLSSLELGDSALYFCASSVRGGEGTDTQYFGPGTRLTVL.

This clonotype was counted at least ten times. Here the CDR3 reads CASSVVHRGNTEAFF. The DNA for the CDR3 is TGTGCCAGCAGCGTAGTACACAGGGGGAACACTGAAGCTTTCTTT. This sequence joins TRBV9 and TRBJ1-1, with 7 positions matching TRBD1. Germline V CDR1 and CDR2: SGDLS, YYNGEE. The CDR3 covers 15 residues. J was trimmed by 1 base and V by 0 bases; bases with no gene match: 3.

The table lists this clonotype with many counts. This rearrangement joins TRBV9 to TRBJ2-7; 8 bases agree with TRBD1. V lost 4 bases and J lost 3; bases outside the gene matches: 6. There are 14 residues in the CDR3. CDR1 SGDLS and CDR2 YYNGEE come from the germline V gene. For the CDR3, the DNA is TGTGCCAGCAGCCCAGGACAGGGTCGCTACGAGCAGTACTTC. Translated, it gives CASSPGQGRYEQYF. Together with reference TRBV9 and TRBJ2-7, the CDR3 gives the full variable domain: DSGVTQTPKHLITATGQRVTLRCSPRSGDLSVYWYQQSLDQGLQFLIQYYNGEERAKGNILERFSAQQFPDLHSELNLSSLELGDSALYFCASSPGQGRYEQYFGPGTRLTVT.